This T cell receptor beta chain was retrieved from a study of blood T cell repertoires in COVID-19. Study as a whole: COVID-19 samples from acute and convalescent phases originated in the United States, Italy and Spain. Sources were T cells, B-cell-depleted T cells, or PBMCs; the material itself was cDNA or gDNA.

Per the authors' pipeline: Counts of nucleated cells, estimated from reference gene primer amplification, were obtained. The data were produced by immunoSEQ multiplex PCR, yet TCRdb's version contains in-frame clones alone and is incomplete. The V and J calls and clone size were taken over from that table, and D and trimming were inferred from the DNA. This sample has about 90,000 clones, with around 85% found just once. V shed 4 bases and J 2 bases; nucleotides not matched to a gene: 5. This CDR3 spans 14 amino acids. CDR1 is SGHRS and CDR2 is YFSETQ in the germline V gene. Sequenced input: peripheral blood. The chain has TRBV5-1 and TRBJ1-1; 7 bases are shared with TRBD1. The clonotype was recovered from a woman in her 70s with active or convalescent COVID-19. The CDR3 DNA reads TGCGCCAGCAGCCAGGACAGGTCCAACACTGAAGCTTTCTTT. This encodes CASSQDRSNTEAFF.